This T cell receptor beta chain was observed in a study of blood T cell repertoires in COVID-19. Across the whole study: The samples span acute and convalescent COVID-19 from the United States, Italy and Spain.

Method: immunoSEQ multiplex PCR; TCRdb's copy keeps in-frame clones and lacks some. This table has about 180,000 clones, over 80% appearing once. This CDR3 is 17 amino acids long. The V segment lost 0 bases and the J segment 4 bases; nucleotides outside the gene matches: 9. Germline-derived CDR1 and CDR2 are SGHDN and FVKESK. One Seattle source followed patients from active infection through their disease course. The chain carries TRBV14 and TRBJ1-1; TRBD1 aligns across 9 bases. Specimen: peripheral blood. The receptor comes from a woman aged 40 to 55 with COVID-19, enrolled during active disease. The CDR3 DNA reads TGTGCCAGCAGCCAAGACCCCGTGGGACAGGGATTCACTGAAGCTTTCTTT. Amino acid sequence: CASSQDPVGQGFTEAFF. Combining the CDR3 with reference TRBV14 and TRBJ1-1 gives the whole variable domain EAGVTQFPSHSVIEKGQTVTLRCDPISGHDNLYWYRRVMGKEIKFLLHFVKESKQDESGMPNNRFLAERTGGTYSTLKVQPAELEDSGVYFCASSQDPVGQGFTEAFFGQGTRLTVV.